The 12 T cell receptor beta chains listed next were all sequenced from one sample in a study of blood T cells in healthy people across ages. The use of a sample-barcoded 5' primer and a J-beta primer mix characterized a second PCR of 7 to 11 cycles. MiXCR was run by TCRdb on the 5' RACE reads, yielding one entry per CDR3 protein. The table lists roughly 1.4 million distinct CDR3 sequences, 55% to 75% of them singletons. Sample: blood. The receptors stem from a man aged 18 to 30 in good health.

This clonotype was counted a single time. One end of the junction varies from germline; a read error may be responsible. V gene TRBV6-5 combines with J gene TRBJ1-2; D gene unclear. Germline CDR1 MNHEY, CDR2 SVGAGI. The CDR3 is made up of 14 amino acids. This CDR3 is CAGSSPDGGMGYTF. The CDR3 DNA is TGTGCCGGCAGTTCGCCGGACGGCGGTATGGGCTACACCTTC.

The V gene is TRBV7-9, the J gene TRBJ2-5; D is unresolved. Between the trimmed V and J ends, which lost 2 bases and 2 bases, there was a span of 12 bases. Germline CDR1 and CDR2: SEHNR and FQNEAQ (reference sequence). The CDR3 consists of 15 residues. In nucleotides, the CDR3 is TGTGCCAGCAGCTTATTCCCACAGTTACAAGAGACCCAGTACTTC. This gives the protein CASSLFPQLQETQYF.

The chain recombines TRBV20-1 with TRBJ1-6; 7 nucleotides line up with TRBD1. This CDR3 has 14 amino acids. With 6 bases clipped from V and 4 bases from J, the junction kept 6 bases outside the gene matches. Germline assignment: CDR1 DFQATT and CDR2 SNEGSKA (reference sequence). As DNA, the CDR3 is TGCAGTGCAATCCCGGGACAGTATAATTCACCCCTCCACTTT. Translating gives CSAIPGQYNSPLHF.

V and J are TRBV20-1 and TRBJ2-7; 7 bases align to TRBD1. Germline CDR1 DFQATT, CDR2 SNEGSKA (reference sequence). The CDR3 is made up of 13 amino acids. V was clipped by 6 bases and J by 0 bases; unmatched bases: 5. This chain's CDR3 is CSALGTDSYEQYF. The CDR3 nucleotides are TGCAGTGCCCTAGGGACAGACTCCTACGAGCAGTACTTC.

This clonotype was recorded only once. The V and J genes are TRBV7-9 and TRBJ2-5, with D possibly TRBD1 on 6 matching bases. The CDR3 has 12 amino acids. The ends were cut back, 1 base at V and 10 bases at J, with 10 bases in the middle. From germline, CDR1 is SEHNR and CDR2 FQNEAQ (reference sequence). The CDR3 sequence is CASSLDQTGQYF. CDR3 in DNA: TGTGCCAGCAGCTTAGACCAGACAGGCCAGTACTTC. The full variable domain, rest sourced from reference TRBV7-9 and TRBJ2-5, is DTGVSQNPRHKITKRGQNVTFRCDPISEHNRLYWYRQTLGQGPEFLTYFQNEAQLEKSRLLSDRFSAERPKGSFSTLEIQRTEQGDSAMYLCASSLDQTGQYFGPGTRLLVL.

The V call is TRBV11-2, the J call TRBJ2-7, with 7 bases lining up with TRBD2. This CDR3 is 17 amino acids long. Germline CDR1 is SGHAT and CDR2 is FQNNGV. V shed 1 base and J 3 bases; nucleotides not matched to a gene: 12. The CDR3 protein is CASSLVGRGFWSYEQYF. The DNA for the CDR3 is TGTGCCAGCAGCTTAGTAGGGAGGGGATTCTGGAGCTACGAGCAGTACTTC.

This chain connects TRBV20-1 to TRBJ2-5, with TRBD2 identical over 8 bases. The V gene's germline CDR1 is DFQATT and CDR2 SNEGSKA (reference sequence). Trimming took 3 bases from V and 11 from J; bases not matched to a gene: 17. The CDR3 sequence is 15 residues long. CDR3 residues: CSASDSGKGTNEQYF. DNA for the CDR3: TGCAGTGCTAGCGATAGCGGGAAGGGGACCAATGAGCAGTACTTC.

This clonotype was detected only a few times. The chain combines TRBV3-1 with TRBJ2-1; TRBD1 or TRBD2 may be the D gene (5 bases each). CDR3 length: 13 residues. V lost 6 bases to trimming and J lost 6 bases, with 12 bases between them. Germline-derived CDR1 and CDR2 are LGHDT and YNNKEL (reference sequence). The CDR3 DNA follows: TGTGCCAGCAGTCGGGACCTCGTCAATGAGCAGTTCTTC. As protein: CASSRDLVNEQFF.

This chain links TRBV12-3 or TRBV12-4 with TRBJ2-4; a possible D gene is TRBD1 (5 bases). Trimming cost V 3 bases and J 5 bases, with 11 bases left between them. This CDR3 has 14 amino acids. The CDR3 DNA is TGTGCCAGCAGTTTCGGATGGGGCCAAAACATTCAGTACTTC. This encodes CASSFGWGQNIQYF.

The rearrangement uses TRBV20-1 and TRBJ2-1; 8 nucleotides agree with TRBD2. The end of the DNA is better explained by TRBJ2-7, so the J call may be wrong. The CDR3 is made up of 13 amino acids. Germline lookup yields CDR1 DFQATT and CDR2 SNEGSKA (reference sequence). The CDR3 sequence is CSARLASYNEQYF. The CDR3 nucleotides are TGCAGTGCACGACTAGCGTCCTACAATGAGCAGTACTTC.

The chain recombines TRBV14 with TRBJ1-2, with D hard to call. The CDR3 runs to 15 residues. Germline CDR1 SGHDN, CDR2 FVKESK. V lost 3 bases, J lost 0 bases, and 11 bases lay in between. The CDR3 nucleotides are TGTGCCAGCAGCCAGGTTGGCGGAACTAACTATGGCTACACCTTC. Residues: CASSQVGGTNYGYTF.

The chain links TRBV7-9 to TRBJ1-1; D possibly corresponds to TRBD1 (5 bases). The V gene lost 1 base and the J gene lost 4 bases, with 10 bases spanning the gap. The germline gives CDR1 SEHNR, CDR2 FQNEAQ (reference sequence). CDR3 length: 14 amino acids. CDR3 DNA: TGTGCCAGCAGCTTAGGGGGCCTGGCCACTGAAGCTTTCTTT. Protein product: CASSLGGLATEAFF.